These T cell receptor beta chains were read from a single sample in a study of radiotherapy plus CTLA-4 blockade in lung cancer. Assay used: immunoSEQ multiplex PCR; TCRdb lists only in-frame clones, some missing. The table has about 83,000 clones, 60% to 85% seen once; the top ten hold approximately 3.9%. The starting material was peripheral blood, obtained from a patient treated with radiotherapy plus ipilimumab. The receptors here all came from a human donor with non-small cell lung cancer who had a partial response to radiotherapy plus ipilimumab. Some clones in this sample may be carry-over from other donors' samples. Both conserved end residues are part of each CDR3.

j_call v_call cdr3_length cdr3_aa
TRBJ1-1 TRBV7-2 15 CASSLVRGRNTEAFF
TRBJ1-4 TRBV4-2 16 CASSHKFQGNYEKLFF
TRBJ2-3 TRBV6-5 15 CASSYSSGGTDTQYF
TRBJ1-2 TRBV7-2 14 CASSLGVGEGGYTF
TRBJ1-5 TRBV6-1 13 CASSLQNYQPQHF
TRBJ2-1 TRBV4-1 12 CASSHLYNEQFF
TRBJ2-3 TRBV15 14 CATSGGADPDTQYF
TRBJ2-3 TRBV7-3 17 CASSHRASGIGTDTQYF
TRBJ1-5 TRBV6-6 15 CASRRRQFGNQPQHF
TRBJ2-7 TRBV5-1 17 CASSLWGPRQAPYEQYF
TRBJ1-6 TRBV11-2 15 CASSTHSSYNSPLHF
TRBJ2-3 TRBV6-6 16 CASRRPREAAADTQYF
TRBJ1-5 TRBV7-2 13 CASSPDRDQPQHF
TRBJ2-2 TRBV13 15 CASSLGLANTGELFF
TRBJ2-3 TRBV5-1 16 CASSLGARGITDTQYF
TRBJ2-7 TRBV11-1 19 CASSFRDTRLAGGEDEQYF
TRBJ1-1 TRBV10-1 17 CASLRRSGRGRDTEAFF
TRBJ1-1 TRBV2 13 CASIRGRIAKAFF
TRBJ2-5 TRBV18 15 CASSPDLGPSETQYF
TRBJ2-2 TRBV28 16 CASSDLDGGGTGELFF
TRBJ2-7 TRBV7-9 13 CASSLVSSYEQYF
TRBJ2-7 TRBV29-1 15 CSLRSQDRSPVEQYF
TRBJ2-1 TRBV2 11 CASTNYNEQFF
TRBJ2-2 TRBV18 15 CASSLTSGSPGELFF
TRBJ2-5 TRBV10-1 15 CASSESQGYGETQYF
TRBJ1-1 TRBV15 13 CATSRDWAGEAFF
TRBJ2-3 TRBV28 13 CASSLASEDTQYF
TRBJ1-2 TRBV2 15 CASRKEGGGAYGYTF
TRBJ2-5 TRBV7-2 17 CASSSGGLAGGRETQYF
TRBJ2-7 TRBV4-3 12 CASSQRFYEQYF